The sequence of this TCR beta chain was determined in a study of T cell repertoires in cytomegalovirus infection. In the study overall: Newly reported HLA-C-restricted and thoroughly characterized HLA-B-restricted CMV epitopes were employed. Matching HLA type, along with CMV infection, was indicated by public TCR beta signatures.

About this clonotype itself: Its antigen remains unknown.

Germline CDR1 reads DFQATT; CDR2 reads SNEGSKA (reference sequence). The CDR3 is made up of 18 amino acids. Trimming cost V 4 bases and J 4 bases; bases outside gene matches: 12. TCRdb re-called the reads through MiXCR, storing one row per CDR3 protein. The table records roughly 310,000 distinct CDR3 sequences, 25% to 35% of them present only once. This receptor was taken from a human donor in good health (CMV status not recorded). Some clones in this sample may be carry-over from other donors' samples. The sequencing used cultured PBMCs, collected from culture after CMV antigen stimulation. The rearrangement uses TRBV20-1 and TRBJ2-5; the match to TRBD2 covers 16 bases. The CDR3 region has the DNA TGCAGTGCTACCGGGACTAGCGGGAGGGCCGTGGCAGGAGAGACCCAGTACTTC. This gives the protein CSATGTSGRAVAGETQYF.